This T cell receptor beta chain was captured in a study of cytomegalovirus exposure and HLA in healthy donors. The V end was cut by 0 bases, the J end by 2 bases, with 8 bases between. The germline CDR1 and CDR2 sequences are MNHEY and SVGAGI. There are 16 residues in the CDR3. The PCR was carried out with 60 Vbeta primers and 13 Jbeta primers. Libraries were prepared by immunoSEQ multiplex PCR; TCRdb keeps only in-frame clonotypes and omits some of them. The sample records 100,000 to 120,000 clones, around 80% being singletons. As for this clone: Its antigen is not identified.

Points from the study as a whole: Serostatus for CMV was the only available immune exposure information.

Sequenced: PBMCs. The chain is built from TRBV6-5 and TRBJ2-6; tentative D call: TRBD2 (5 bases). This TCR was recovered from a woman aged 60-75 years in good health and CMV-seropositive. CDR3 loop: CASSYSMGAGANVLTF. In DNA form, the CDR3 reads TGTGCCAGCAGTTACTCGATGGGAGCTGGGGCCAACGTCCTGACTTTC.